These 22 T cell receptor beta chains originate from one sample sequenced in a study of T cells in Graves' hyperthyroidism and ophthalmopathy. There were TCR beta CDR3 regions amplified from RNA transcripts. In the first-round RT-PCR of the TCR CDR3, the HTBI primer set was used. TCRdb re-derived calls from the multiplex PCR reads in MiXCR, one entry per CDR3 protein. The sample includes 800,000 or so distinct CDR3 sequences, 35% to 45% of them seen just once. Sequencing was performed on blood. The receptors shown here come from a man aged 18 to 29 with Graves' hyperthyroidism.

The rearrangement joins TRBV7-8 to TRBJ2-7, with D possibly being TRBD2 (6 bases). Germline V gives CDR1 SGHVS, CDR2 FQNEAQ. The CDR3 length is 14 residues. V shed 5 bases and J shed 6 bases, with 17 bases lying between them. The CDR3 is CASSPRGRGIEQYF. CDR3 DNA: TGTGCCAGCAGCCCACGAGGACGGGGGATCGAGCAGTACTTC.

This clonotype was detected a few times. This sequence joins TRBV7-9 and TRBJ2-2; D is possibly TRBD1 (6 bases). Trimming took 5 bases from V and 1 from J, leaving 11 bases between them. The CDR3 covers 15 residues. Germline values: CDR1 SEHNR, CDR2 FQNEAQ (reference sequence). CDR3 DNA sequence: TGTGCCAGCAGCCCAACAGGGATGAACACCGGGGAGCTGTTTTTT. It is translated as CASSPTGMNTGELFF.

This clonotype was seen only a few times. The rearrangement links TRBV2 to TRBJ2-3; no firm D call. CDR3 length: 13 residues. Trimming pared 6 bases from V and 0 bases from J, leaving 7 bases between. The germline CDR1 and CDR2 sequences are SNHLY and FYNNEI. Here the CDR3 DNA reads TGTGCCAGCAGAAAGGACAGCACAGATACGCAGTATTTT. This sequence encodes CASRKDSTDTQYF.

This clonotype came up a few times. J is TRBJ1-1 and V is TRBV19; possibly TRBD1 for D (6 bases). Per the germline V gene, CDR1 is LNHDA and CDR2 is SQIVND (reference sequence). This CDR3 is 14 amino acids long. V was shortened by 6 bases and J by 5 bases, with 16 bases between the two germline ends. The CDR3 loop reads CASSRRGGPTEAFF. Written as DNA, the CDR3 is TGTGCCAGTAGCCGCAGGGGAGGGCCAACTGAAGCTTTCTTT.

Concerning this clonotype itself: This sequence may be a read error, since a much larger clone differs from it by one base. V is TRBV7-2 and J is TRBJ1-4, with 8 bases aligning to TRBD1. The CDR3 runs to 14 residues. The germline V gene has CDR1 SGHTA and CDR2 FQGNSA. The junction had 6 bases not matched to a gene; V was cut back by 5 bases and J by 7 bases. The CDR3 region is CASSADREIEKLFF. In nucleotides, the CDR3 is TGTGCCAGCAGCGCGGACAGGGAAATTGAAAAACTGTTTTTT. Looking up the rest from reference TRBV7-2 and TRBJ1-4 gives the full variable domain: GAGVSQSPSNKVTEKGKDVELRCDPISGHTALYWYRQSLGQGLEFLIYFQGNSAPDKSGLPSDRFSAERTGGSVSTLTIQRTQQEDSAVYLCASSADREIEKLFFGSGTQLSVL.

The genes are TRBV9 and TRBJ2-2; D possibly corresponds to TRBD1 (5 bases). CDR1 SGDLS and CDR2 YYNGEE come from the germline V gene. V was clipped by 4 bases and J by 6 bases, with 13 bases between them. The CDR3 contains 14 residues. The CDR3: CASSQPRVPGELFF. The CDR3 DNA reads TGTGCCAGCAGCCAACCCAGGGTGCCCGGGGAGCTGTTTTTT.

The chain is built from TRBV19 and TRBJ1-6, with D hard to call. CDR1 is LNHDA and CDR2 is SQIVND in the germline V gene (reference sequence). The CDR3 consists of 16 residues. Trimming left V 4 bases short and J 0 bases short, with 10 bases between. The CDR3 DNA sequence: TGTGCCAGTAGTAGCGCGTGGGACTCCTATAATTCACCCCTCCACTTT. Amino acid sequence: CASSSAWDSYNSPLHF.

The genes are TRBV7-9 and TRBJ1-6, with D unresolved. From germline, CDR1 is SEHNR and CDR2 FQNEAQ (reference sequence). The CDR3 is 14 residues long. V lost 4 bases and J 7 bases, leaving 11 bases between the germline ends. The CDR3 region has the DNA TGTGCCAGCAGCTCAAGGAGTTCCAATTCACCCCTCCACTTT. Translation: CASSSRSSNSPLHF. Full variable domain (missing parts from reference TRBV7-9 and TRBJ1-6): DTGVSQNPRHKITKRGQNVTFRCDPISEHNRLYWYRQTLGQGPEFLTYFQNEAQLEKSRLLSDRFSAERPKGSFSTLEIQRTEQGDSAMYLCASSSRSSNSPLHFGNGTRLTVT.

This clonotype appeared many times. In DNA, the CDR3 is TGTGCCAGTACCGGGACAGGGAGTACTGAAGCTTTCTTT. Translated, it gives CASTGTGSTEAFF. The genes are TRBV19 and TRBJ1-1; 9 nucleotides align to TRBD1. This CDR3 is 13 amino acids long. J lost 5 bases, V lost 7 bases, and 5 bases had no gene match. CDR1 is LNHDA and CDR2 is SQIVND in the germline V gene (reference sequence).

This clonotype was seen more than once but under ten times. The V and J genes are TRBV6-4 and TRBJ1-1; D ambiguous. Germline assignment: CDR1 MRHNA and CDR2 SNTAGT. V was pared by 6 bases and J by 1 base, with 9 bases between. This CDR3 region has 13 residues. As DNA, the CDR3 is TGTGCCAGCAGAGGTGAGAGGAACACTGAAGCTTTCTTT. Protein sequence: CASRGERNTEAFF.

The rearrangement joins TRBV7-8 to TRBJ2-7, with D possibly being TRBD2 (7 bases). V gave up 3 bases and J gave up 4 bases, with 19 bases separating them. The CDR3 extends over 16 amino acids. Per germline, CDR1 SGHVS and CDR2 FQNEAQ. In DNA form, the CDR3 reads TGTGCCAGCAGCTTGAGGACTGGCGGGGGCTCGTACGAGCAGTACTTC. It translates to CASSLRTGGGSYEQYF.

As DNA, the CDR3 is TGTGCCAGCAGCCCCGAAACAGTTACCTCTGAAGCTTTCTTT. Translation: CASSPETVTSEAFF. The rearrangement joins TRBV11-2 to TRBJ1-1; no definite D call. V shed 5 bases and J shed 6 bases, with 16 bases lying between them. The CDR3 has 14 residues. The germline CDR1 and CDR2 sequences are SGHAT and FQNNGV.

The chain couples TRBV15 to TRBJ1-3; D possibly corresponds to TRBD1 (5 bases). The CDR3 is made up of 15 amino acids. The V gene's germline CDR1 is LNHNV and CDR2 YYDKDF (reference sequence). V was pared by 0 bases and J by 4 bases, with 10 bases between. The CDR3 DNA reads TGTGCCACCAGCAGAGATGTGGGGCTCGGAAACACCATATATTTT. Its protein product is CATSRDVGLGNTIYF.

The chain links TRBV29-1 to TRBJ1-2; 10 bases are a match to TRBD1. The CDR3 consists of 13 residues. Germline loops: CDR1 SQVTM, CDR2 ANQGSEA. J lost 1 base, V lost 8 bases, and 4 bases had no gene match. The CDR3 spells CSFGTGDNYGYTF. As DNA, the CDR3 is TGCAGCTTCGGGACAGGGGATAACTATGGCTACACCTTC.

The rearrangement joins TRBV2 to TRBJ2-7; 10 positions agree with TRBD1. CDR1 and CDR2 from the germline V gene are SNHLY and FYNNEI. The CDR3 runs to 13 residues. After removal of 5 bases from V and 7 bases from J, the junction contained 5 bases not matched to a gene. CDR3 bases: TGTGCCAGCAGTAACGACAGGGGGCATGAGCAGTACTTC. This encodes CASSNDRGHEQYF.

This clonotype has a count of ten or more. The chain recombines TRBV7-9 with TRBJ1-4; D is unresolved. Germline-derived CDR1 and CDR2 are SEHNR and FQNEAQ (reference sequence). This CDR3 is 13 amino acids long. V was trimmed by 4 bases and J by 5 bases, leaving 8 bases between them. The CDR3 region has the DNA TGTGCCAGCAGCTCTGAGGGAAATGAAAAACTGTTTTTT. This gives the protein CASSSEGNEKLFF. Looking up the rest from reference TRBV7-9 and TRBJ1-4 gives the full variable domain: DTGVSQNPRHKITKRGQNVTFRCDPISEHNRLYWYRQTLGQGPEFLTYFQNEAQLEKSRLLSDRFSAERPKGSFSTLEIQRTEQGDSAMYLCASSSEGNEKLFFGSGTQLSVL.

This clonotype was seen repeatedly, ten times or more. The chain combines TRBV19 with TRBJ2-2; D is unresolved. V dropped 6 bases and J dropped 3 bases, with 8 bases sitting between them. The CDR3 runs 13 residues. Germline assignment: CDR1 LNHDA and CDR2 SQIVND (reference sequence). The CDR3 is CASSLRYTGELFF. CDR3 coding DNA: TGTGCCAGTAGCCTCCGGTACACCGGGGAGCTGTTTTTT.

This clonotype was seen once. The gene calls are TRBV20-1 and TRBJ2-7, with D uncertain. V lost 1 base and J lost 2, with 9 bases in between. Germline CDR1 DFQATT, CDR2 SNEGSKA (reference sequence). CDR3 size: 13 residues. CDR3 residues: CSARAQPPYEQYF. Written as DNA, the CDR3 is TGCAGTGCTAGAGCCCAGCCTCCCTACGAGCAGTACTTC.

The J gene is TRBJ1-2, the V gene TRBV16; D uncertain. CDR1 KGHSY and CDR2 FQNENV come from the germline V gene. The V end lost 0 bases, the J end lost 1 base, and 9 bases lay between the germline ends. The CDR3 contains 15 residues. Here the CDR3 reads CASSQSTGDNYGYTF. The DNA of the CDR3 is TGTGCCAGCAGCCAATCGACCGGGGATAACTATGGCTACACCTTC.

About this clonotype itself: Sequence at one end of the junction differs from germline and may be a read error. The CDR3 spells CASSDDKGLNRPQHF. The CDR3 DNA sequence: TGTGCCAGCAGCGACGACAAGGGCTTAAATCGGCCCCAGCATTTT. J is TRBJ1-5 and V is TRBV12-3 or TRBV12-4; D gene uncertain. This CDR3 region has 15 residues.

This clonotype has just a few counts. V usage is TRBV19 and J usage is TRBJ1-1; the D gene is possibly TRBD1 (6 bases). Trimming removed 6 bases at V and 1 base at J, with 15 bases between. The CDR3 covers 15 residues. Germline CDR1 and CDR2: LNHDA and SQIVND (reference sequence). The CDR3 coding sequence is TGTGCCAGTAGCCAAAAGGGGGTGGGGAACACTGAAGCTTTCTTT. It is translated as CASSQKGVGNTEAFF.

The sample holds a few counts of this clonotype. V usage is TRBV10-3 and J usage is TRBJ2-7; D is possibly TRBD1 or TRBD2 (5 bases each). The CDR3 contains 15 residues. The germline V and J ends were trimmed by 3 bases and 3 bases, with 15 bases remaining between them. From germline, CDR1 is ENHRY and CDR2 SYGVKD. The CDR3 region is CAISDPTGTVYEQYF. In DNA form, the CDR3 reads TGTGCCATCAGTGACCCTACCGGGACGGTCTACGAGCAGTACTTC.